Listed below are T cell receptor beta chains from one sample, sequenced in a study of shared T cell receptors in the human thymus. The assay was immunoSEQ multiplex PCR, and TCRdb's table has in-frame clones only and misses some. The sample holds roughly 700,000 clones, 70% to 90% seen once. These data were likewise used in another study, on human thymus T cells.

The sample consisted of thymocytes. All receptors derive from a boy under two years old with a congenital heart defect. Each CDR3 is given with its conserved first and last residue. The D gene is left open where the match is weak. A row's size may be missing; if present it is once, few, many or a size class.

TRBV25-1	TRBJ2-1	-	TRBD1	TGTGCCAGCAGTGAATCCCCGACAGGGTGGAGTGAGCAGTTCTTC	CASSESPTGWSEQFF
TRBV27	TRBJ2-3	-	-	TGTGCCAGCAGTTTAACCCTCGGTTCGGCAGATACGCAGTATTTT	CASSLTLGSADTQYF
TRBV28	TRBJ1-2	-	-	TGTGCCAGCAGACCGGGACATGACTATGGCTACACCTTC	CASRPGHDYGYTF
TRBV7-6	TRBJ2-1	few	TRBD2	TGTGCCAGCAGCTTCCCAAGGACTAGCGGGAATGAGCAGTTCTTC	CASSFPRTSGNEQFF
TRBV27	TRBJ2-7	few	-	TGTGCCAGCAGTTTTGGGCACTCCTACGAGCAGTACTTC	CASSFGHSYEQYF
TRBV7-9	TRBJ2-7	-	TRBD2	TGTGCCAGCAGCCTAAATGGAGGGGAGGGCGCGGGGGAGCAGTACTTC	CASSLNGGEGAGEQYF
TRBV18	TRBJ2-7	-	TRBD1	TGTGCCAGCTCACTCACAGGGGCCCCCTACGAGCAGTACTTC	CASSLTGAPYEQYF
TRBV5-6	TRBJ2-5	-	TRBD1	TGTGCCAGCAGCGCGGGACAGGGGGAAGAGACCCAGTACTTC	CASSAGQGEETQYF
TRBV6-4	TRBJ2-1	-	TRBD2	TGTGCCAGCAGCGACCGCCTACTAGCGGACCCTGGGGGGAATGAGCAGTTCTTC	CASSDRLLADPGGNEQFF
TRBV23-1	TRBJ1-1	-	TRBD1	TGCGCCAGCAGTCAAGGGGACAGGGAGCGCACTGAAGCTTTCTTT	CASSQGDRERTEAFF
TRBV4-1	TRBJ2-3	once	TRBD2	TGCGCCAGCAGCCAAGATTGGGGGACTAGCGGGACCACAGATACGCAGTATTTT	CASSQDWGTSGTTDTQYF
TRBV4-1	TRBJ2-5	-	TRBD2	TGCGCCAGCAGCCAAGAACGGCTAGCGGGAGAGACCCAGTACTTC	CASSQERLAGETQYF
TRBV27	TRBJ1-1	-	-	TGTGCCAGCAGTTCCGGCCCGCAGGTGACTGAAGCTTTCTTT	CASSSGPQVTEAFF
TRBV19	TRBJ2-7	-	-	TGTGCCAGTAGTATAGTTGGGGACACATGCGACGAGCAGTACTTC	CASSIVGDTCDEQYF
TRBV5-6	TRBJ1-4	once	-	TGTGCCAGCAGCTTGGGGGGGGGAGTCGCGGAAAAACTGTTTTTT	CASSLGGGVAEKLFF
TRBV30	TRBJ2-7	-	-	TGTGCCTGGAGTTCCCTTCAGCGGACCGCCTACGAGCAGTACTTC	CAWSSLQRTAYEQYF
TRBV5-1	TRBJ2-7	few	TRBD1	TGCGCCAGCAGCTTGGGACGGGACAGCTACGAGCAGTACTTC	CASSLGRDSYEQYF
TRBV20-1	TRBJ2-7	-	-	TGCAGCCCACGGCACAGGGTAGGCCACTTC	CSPRHRVGHF
TRBV7-2	TRBJ1-2	-	-	TGTGCCAGCAGGCCCATAGCTAACTATGGCTACACCTTC	CASRPIANYGYTF
TRBV15	TRBJ2-2	-	TRBD2	TGTGCCACCAGGAAAACGGGGACTAGCGGAAACACCGGGGAGCTGTTTTTT	CATRKTGTSGNTGELFF
TRBV28	TRBJ1-2	-	-	TGTGCCAGCAGTTTACGGGGGTGGGACTATGGCTACACCTTC	CASSLRGWDYGYTF
TRBV25-1	TRBJ2-1	-	-	TGTGCCAGCAGTGCGCCGGGTCTTTACAATGAGCAGTTCTTC	CASSAPGLYNEQFF
TRBV30	TRBJ1-2	-	-	TGTGCCTGGAGGGGGGCTGAGCCTGGCTACACCTTC	CAWRGAEPGYTF
TRBV4-3	TRBJ2-7	-	-	TGCGCCAGCAGCCAAGACGTCGGGGGAGGAACCTACGAGCAGTACTTC	CASSQDVGGGTYEQYF
TRBV2	TRBJ2-1	few	-	TGTGCCTCCGAGGGGGTGGAGCAGTTCTTC	CASEGVEQFF
TRBV28	TRBJ1-5	once	-	TGTGCCAGCAGTTTGTCAGGCAATCAGCCCCAGCATTTT	CASSLSGNQPQHF
TRBV15	TRBJ2-1	-	TRBD2	TGTGCCACCAGCAGACCTATAGCGGGGGCCTACAATGAGCAGTTCTTC	CATSRPIAGAYNEQFF
TRBV27	TRBJ2-6	-	-	TGTGCCAGCAGTCCCAACAGGGGGGCCAACGTCCTGACTTTC	CASSPNRGANVLTF
TRBV5-5	TRBJ2-4	-	-	TGTGCCAGCACTCGGACAGAAGTAGCCAAAAACATTCAGTACTTC	CASTRTEVAKNIQYF
TRBV29-1	TRBJ2-2	-	TRBD1	TGCAGCGTCACCAACCCGGGACAGCGCACCGGGGAGCTGTTTTTT	CSVTNPGQRTGELFF
TRBV5-1	TRBJ2-7	-	TRBD1	TGCGCCAGCAGATTGAGGACAGGGCACCACGAGCAGTACTTC	CASRLRTGHHEQYF
TRBV7-2	TRBJ1-2	-	-	TGTGCCAGCAGCTTAGCGGGCAGGAGGGGCGGCTACACCTTC	CASSLAGRRGGYTF
TRBV5-1	TRBJ2-2	-	TRBD2	TGCGCCAGCAGCTTCGGGACTAGCGGCCCACGACCGAACACCGGGGAGCTGTTTTTT	CASSFGTSGPRPNTGELFF
TRBV4-2	TRBJ2-1	once	TRBD2	TGTGCCAGCAGCCAAGATCTGGGCGGGAGGTCCTACAATGAGCAGTTCTTC	CASSQDLGGRSYNEQFF
TRBV7-9	TRBJ1-2	-	TRBD1	TGTGCCAGCAGCCCTGACAGGGTTGGGGGCTACACCTTC	CASSPDRVGGYTF
TRBV4-3	TRBJ2-3	-	TRBD1	TGCGCCAGCAGCCGACAGGGCCCAGATACGCAGTATTTT	CASSRQGPDTQYF
TRBV18	TRBJ1-1	few	-	TGTGCCAGCTCACCACTACAGGGATGGCAAGCTTTCTTT	CASSPLQGWQAFF
TRBV18	TRBJ2-3	-	-	TGTGCCAGCTCACCACCGAGTCTGGAGGGGAGCACAGATACGCAGTATTTT	CASSPPSLEGSTDTQYF
TRBV4-2	TRBJ1-5	-	-	TGTGCCAGCAGCCAAGACCCGACACAGGACCATGGGAATCAGCCCCAGCATTTT	CASSQDPTQDHGNQPQHF
TRBV18	TRBJ2-3	-	TRBD2	TGTGCCAGCTCACCAGGCGGGAGGGCCGGTGATACGCAGTATTTT	CASSPGGRAGDTQYF